The present entry profiles one T cell receptor beta chain with its context. This sample is drawn from a study of blood T cell repertoires in COVID-19. Study overall: Researchers got acute and convalescent COVID-19 samples from the United States, Italy and Spain. T cells, B-cell-depleted T cells, or PBMCs supplied cDNA or gDNA.

Original methodology: Amplified reference gene primers provided the basis for estimating nucleated cell counts. The repertoire was sequenced with immunoSEQ multiplex PCR; TCRdb's copy has only in-frame clones and lacks some. V and J calls and clone size follow that table, whereas D and trimming were derived from the DNA. In the table there are tens of thousands of clones, more than 65% of which are singletons. Germline V lookup: CDR1 WSHSY, CDR2 SAAADI. The CDR3 runs 11 residues. Trimming took 5 bases from V and 6 from J, leaving 8 bases between them. Sequenced material: peripheral blood. The chain recombines TRBV10-2 with TRBJ2-7; D is unclear. The source is a woman aged 45-65 years with acute or convalescent COVID-19. CDR3 sequence: CASSNGLEQYF. CDR3 sequence (DNA): TGCGCCAGCAGTAATGGCCTCGAGCAGTACTTC.